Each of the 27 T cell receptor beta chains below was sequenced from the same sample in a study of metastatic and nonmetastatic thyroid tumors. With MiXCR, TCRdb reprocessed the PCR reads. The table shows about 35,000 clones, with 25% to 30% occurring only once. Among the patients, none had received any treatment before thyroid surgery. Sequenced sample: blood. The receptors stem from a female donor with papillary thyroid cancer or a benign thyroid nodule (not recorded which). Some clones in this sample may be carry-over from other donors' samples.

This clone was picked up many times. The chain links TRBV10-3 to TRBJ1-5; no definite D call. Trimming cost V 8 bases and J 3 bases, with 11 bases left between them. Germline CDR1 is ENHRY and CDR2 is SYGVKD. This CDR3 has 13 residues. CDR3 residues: CAIGSADNQPQHF. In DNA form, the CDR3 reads TGTGCCATCGGTTCGGCAGACAATCAGCCCCAGCATTTT.

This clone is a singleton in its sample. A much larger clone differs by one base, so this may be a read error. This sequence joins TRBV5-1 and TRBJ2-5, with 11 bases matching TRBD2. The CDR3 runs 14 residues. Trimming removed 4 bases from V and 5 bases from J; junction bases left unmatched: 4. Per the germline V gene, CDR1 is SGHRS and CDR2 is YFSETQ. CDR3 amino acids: CASSLSGRVETQYF. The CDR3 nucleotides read TGCGCCAGCAGCCTTAGCGGGAGGGTCGAGACCCAGTACTTC.

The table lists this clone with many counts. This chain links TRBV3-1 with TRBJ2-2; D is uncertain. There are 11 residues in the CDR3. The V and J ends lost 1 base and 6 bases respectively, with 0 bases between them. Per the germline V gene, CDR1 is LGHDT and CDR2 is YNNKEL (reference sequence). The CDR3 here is CASSQAGELFF. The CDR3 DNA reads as TGTGCCAGCAGCCAAGCCGGGGAGCTGTTTTTT.

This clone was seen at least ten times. CDR3: CASSLEGTTNSPLHF. CDR3 DNA sequence: TGTGCCAGCAGCTTAGAAGGAACTACTAATTCACCCCTCCACTTT. The gene calls are TRBV7-2 and TRBJ1-6; D gene unclear. V was shortened by 1 base and J by 6 bases, with 10 bases between the two germline ends. The CDR3 covers 15 residues. Looked up from germline, CDR1 is SGHTA and CDR2 is FQGNSA.

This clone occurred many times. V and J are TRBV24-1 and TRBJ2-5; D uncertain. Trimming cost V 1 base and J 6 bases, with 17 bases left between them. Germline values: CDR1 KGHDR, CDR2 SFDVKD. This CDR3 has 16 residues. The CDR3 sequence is CATSDFESPNPQTQYF. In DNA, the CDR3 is TGTGCCACCAGTGATTTTGAGAGCCCGAACCCACAGACCCAGTACTTC.

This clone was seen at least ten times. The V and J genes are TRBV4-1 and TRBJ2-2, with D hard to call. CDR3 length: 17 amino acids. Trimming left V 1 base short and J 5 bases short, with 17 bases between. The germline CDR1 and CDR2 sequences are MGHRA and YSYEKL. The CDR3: CASSQGPTFLGTGELFF. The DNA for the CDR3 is TGCGCCAGCAGCCAAGGCCCTACGTTTCTGGGTACCGGGGAGCTGTTTTTT.

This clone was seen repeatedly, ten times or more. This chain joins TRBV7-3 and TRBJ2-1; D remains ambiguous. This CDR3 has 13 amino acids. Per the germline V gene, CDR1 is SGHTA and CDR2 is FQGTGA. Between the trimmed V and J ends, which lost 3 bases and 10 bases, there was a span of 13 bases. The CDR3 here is CASSLSPDVEQFF. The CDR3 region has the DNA TGTGCCAGCAGCTTGAGCCCGGACGTAGAGCAGTTCTTC.

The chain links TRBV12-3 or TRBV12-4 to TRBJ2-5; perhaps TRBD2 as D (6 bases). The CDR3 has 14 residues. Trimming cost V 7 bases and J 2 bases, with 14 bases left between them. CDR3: CASIVVAGQETQYF. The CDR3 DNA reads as TGTGCCAGCATAGTCGTGGCGGGGCAAGAGACCCAGTACTTC.

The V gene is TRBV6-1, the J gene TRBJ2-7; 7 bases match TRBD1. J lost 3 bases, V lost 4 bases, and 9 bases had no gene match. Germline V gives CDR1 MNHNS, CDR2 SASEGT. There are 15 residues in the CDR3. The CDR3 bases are TGTGCCAGCAGTGCCCCCCGGACAGGAGTCTACGAGCAGTACTTC. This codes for CASSAPRTGVYEQYF.

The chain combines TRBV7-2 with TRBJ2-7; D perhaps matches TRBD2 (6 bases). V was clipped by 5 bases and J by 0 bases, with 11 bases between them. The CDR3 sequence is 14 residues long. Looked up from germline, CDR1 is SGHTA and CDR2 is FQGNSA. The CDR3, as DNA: TGTGCCAGCAGCCCCCGGGACTTCTCCTACGAGCAGTACTTC. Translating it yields CASSPRDFSYEQYF.

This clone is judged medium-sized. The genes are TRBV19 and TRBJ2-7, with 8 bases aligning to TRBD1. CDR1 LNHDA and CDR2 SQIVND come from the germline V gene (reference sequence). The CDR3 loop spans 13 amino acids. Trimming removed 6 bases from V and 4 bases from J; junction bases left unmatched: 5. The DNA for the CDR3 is TGTGCCAGTAGCTCAGGGGGCTCGTACGAGCAGTACTTC. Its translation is CASSSGGSYEQYF. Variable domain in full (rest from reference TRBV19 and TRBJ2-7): DGGITQSPKYLFRKEGQNVTLSCEQNLNHDAMYWYRQDPGQGLRLIYYSQIVNDFQKGDIAEGYSVSREKKESFPLTVTSAQKNPTAFYLCASSSGGSYEQYFGPGTRLTVT.

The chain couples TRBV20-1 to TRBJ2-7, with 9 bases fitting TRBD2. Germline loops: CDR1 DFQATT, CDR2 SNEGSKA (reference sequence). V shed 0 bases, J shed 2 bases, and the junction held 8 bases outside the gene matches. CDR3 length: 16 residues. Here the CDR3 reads CSARDNRAGGTYEQYF. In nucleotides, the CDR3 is TGCAGTGCTAGAGACAATCGAGCGGGAGGCACCTACGAGCAGTACTTC.

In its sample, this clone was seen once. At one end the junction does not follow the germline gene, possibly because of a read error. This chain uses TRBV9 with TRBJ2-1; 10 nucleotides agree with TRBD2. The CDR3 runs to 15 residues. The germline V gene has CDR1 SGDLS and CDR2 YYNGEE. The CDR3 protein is CASSASGTSANEKFF. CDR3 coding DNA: TGTGCCAGCAGCGCGTCCGGGACTAGCGCAAATGAGAAGTTCTTC. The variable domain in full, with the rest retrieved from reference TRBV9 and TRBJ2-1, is DSGVTQTPKHLITATGQRVTLRCSPRSGDLSVYWYQQSLDQGLQFLIQYYNGEERAKGNILERFSAQQFPDLHSELNLSSLELGDSALYFCASSASGTSANEKFFGPGTRLTVL.

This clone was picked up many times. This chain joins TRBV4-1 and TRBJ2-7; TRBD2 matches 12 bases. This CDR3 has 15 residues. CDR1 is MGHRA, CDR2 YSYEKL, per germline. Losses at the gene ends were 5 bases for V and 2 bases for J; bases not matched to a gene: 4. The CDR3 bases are TGCGCCAGCAGCGCCGGACTAGCGGGACCCTACGAGCAGTACTTC. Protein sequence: CASSAGLAGPYEQYF.

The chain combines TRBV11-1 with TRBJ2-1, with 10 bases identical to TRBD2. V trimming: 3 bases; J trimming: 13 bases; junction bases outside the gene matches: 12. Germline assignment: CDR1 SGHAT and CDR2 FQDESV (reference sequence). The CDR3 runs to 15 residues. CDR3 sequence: CASSLALAGDNYQFF. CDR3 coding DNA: TGTGCCAGCAGCTTGGCCCTAGCGGGGGACAATTATCAGTTCTTC. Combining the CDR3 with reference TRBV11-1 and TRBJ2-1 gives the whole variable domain EAEVAQSPRYKITEKSQAVAFWCDPISGHATLYWYRQILGQGPELLVQFQDESVVDDSQLPKDRFSAERLKGVDSTLKIQPAELGDSAMYLCASSLALAGDNYQFFGPGTRLTVL.

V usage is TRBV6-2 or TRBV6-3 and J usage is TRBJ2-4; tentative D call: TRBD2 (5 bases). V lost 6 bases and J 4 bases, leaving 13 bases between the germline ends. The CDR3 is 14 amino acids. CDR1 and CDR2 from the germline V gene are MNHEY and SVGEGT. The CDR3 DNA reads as TGTGCCAGCAGGAGTCGGGGTGGTAAAAACATTCAGTACTTC. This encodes CASRSRGGKNIQYF.

CDR3 sequence (DNA): TGCAGTGCCACATGGACAGGGAACACAGATACGCAGTATTTT. It is translated as CSATWTGNTDTQYF. This rearrangement joins TRBV20-1 to TRBJ2-3; 8 bases fit TRBD1. Per the germline V gene, CDR1 is DFQATT and CDR2 is SNEGSKA (reference sequence). Losses at the gene ends were 6 bases for V and 2 bases for J; bases not matched to a gene: 7. This CDR3 spans 14 amino acids.

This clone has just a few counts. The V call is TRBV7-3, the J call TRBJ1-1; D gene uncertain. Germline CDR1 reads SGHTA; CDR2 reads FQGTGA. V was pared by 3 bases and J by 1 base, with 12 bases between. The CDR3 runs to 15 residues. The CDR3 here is CASSFKGDKNTEAFF. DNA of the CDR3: TGTGCCAGCAGCTTCAAGGGAGACAAGAACACTGAAGCTTTCTTT.

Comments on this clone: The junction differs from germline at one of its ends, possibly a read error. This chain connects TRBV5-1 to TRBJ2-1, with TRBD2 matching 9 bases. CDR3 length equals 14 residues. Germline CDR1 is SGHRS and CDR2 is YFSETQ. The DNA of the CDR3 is TGCGCCAGCAGCTTTACTAGCGGGTACAATGAGCATTTCTTC. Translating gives CASSFTSGYNEHFF.

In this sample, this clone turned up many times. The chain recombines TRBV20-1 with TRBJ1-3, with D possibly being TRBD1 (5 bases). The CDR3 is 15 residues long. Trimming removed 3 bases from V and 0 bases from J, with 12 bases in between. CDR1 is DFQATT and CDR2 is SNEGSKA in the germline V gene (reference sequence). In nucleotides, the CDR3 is TGCAGTGCTAGTTCAGGGCCGAGCTCTGGAAACACCATATATTTT. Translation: CSASSGPSSGNTIYF.

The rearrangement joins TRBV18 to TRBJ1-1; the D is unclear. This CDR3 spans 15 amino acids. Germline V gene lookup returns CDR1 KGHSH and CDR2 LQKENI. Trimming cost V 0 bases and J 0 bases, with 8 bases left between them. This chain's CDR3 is CASSPPRVMNTEAFF. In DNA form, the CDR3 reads TGTGCCAGCTCACCACCTAGGGTCATGAACACTGAAGCTTTCTTT.

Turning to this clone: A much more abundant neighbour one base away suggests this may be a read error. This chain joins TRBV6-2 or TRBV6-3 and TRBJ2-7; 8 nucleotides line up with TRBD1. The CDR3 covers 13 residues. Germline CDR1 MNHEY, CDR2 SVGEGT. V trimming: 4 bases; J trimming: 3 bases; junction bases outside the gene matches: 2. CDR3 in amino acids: CASSFDRGYEQYF. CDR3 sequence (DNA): TGTGCCAGCAGTTTTGACAGGGGCTACGAGCAGTACTTC.

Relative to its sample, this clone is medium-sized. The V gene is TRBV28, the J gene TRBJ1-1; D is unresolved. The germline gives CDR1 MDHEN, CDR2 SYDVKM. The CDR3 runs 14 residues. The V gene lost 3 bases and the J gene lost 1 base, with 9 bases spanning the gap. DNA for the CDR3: TGTGCCAGCAGTTTCAGGATAAGGAACACTGAAGCTTTCTTT. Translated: CASSFRIRNTEAFF. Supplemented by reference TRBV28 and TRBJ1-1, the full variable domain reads DVKVTQSSRYLVKRTGEKVFLECVQDMDHENMFWYRQDPGLGLRLIYFSYDVKMKEKGDIPEGYSVSREKKERFSLILESASTNQTSMYLCASSFRIRNTEAFFGQGTRLTVV.

The CDR3 loop reads CASSLASFSPLHF. The CDR3 DNA sequence: TGTGCCAGCAGCTTAGCCAGCTTTTCACCCCTCCACTTT. The J gene is TRBJ1-6, the V gene TRBV11-2; D not resolved. Germline V lookup: CDR1 SGHAT, CDR2 FQNNGV. The CDR3 is made up of 13 amino acids. V gave up 1 base and J gave up 9 bases, with 7 bases separating them.

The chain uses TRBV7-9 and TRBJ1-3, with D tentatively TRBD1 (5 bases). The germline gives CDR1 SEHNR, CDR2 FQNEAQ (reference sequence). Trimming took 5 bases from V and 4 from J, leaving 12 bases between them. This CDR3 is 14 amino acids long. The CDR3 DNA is TGTGCCAGCAGCCCCTGGGGCGCCGGAAACACCATATATTTT. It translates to CASSPWGAGNTIYF.

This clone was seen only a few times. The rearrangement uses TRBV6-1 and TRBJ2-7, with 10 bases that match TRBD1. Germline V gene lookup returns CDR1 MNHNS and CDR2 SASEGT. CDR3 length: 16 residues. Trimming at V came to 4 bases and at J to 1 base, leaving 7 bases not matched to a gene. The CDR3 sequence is CASSALDRGRSYEQYF. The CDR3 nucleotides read TGTGCCAGCAGTGCTTTAGACAGGGGGCGTTCCTACGAGCAGTACTTC.

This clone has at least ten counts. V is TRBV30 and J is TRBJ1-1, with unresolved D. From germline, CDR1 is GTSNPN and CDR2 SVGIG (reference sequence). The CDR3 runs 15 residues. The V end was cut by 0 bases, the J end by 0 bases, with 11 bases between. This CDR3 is CAWSVSHNLNTEAFF. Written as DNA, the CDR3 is TGTGCCTGGAGTGTTTCCCACAACTTGAACACTGAAGCTTTCTTT.